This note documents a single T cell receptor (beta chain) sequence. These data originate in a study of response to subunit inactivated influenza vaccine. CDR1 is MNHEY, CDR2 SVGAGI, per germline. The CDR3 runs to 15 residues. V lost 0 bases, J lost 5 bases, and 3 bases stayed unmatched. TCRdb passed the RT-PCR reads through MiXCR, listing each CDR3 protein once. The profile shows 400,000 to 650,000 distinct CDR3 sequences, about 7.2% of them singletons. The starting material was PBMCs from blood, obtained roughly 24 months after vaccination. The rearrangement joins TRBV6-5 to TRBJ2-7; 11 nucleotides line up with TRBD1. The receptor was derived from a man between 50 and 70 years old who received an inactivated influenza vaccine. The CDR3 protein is CASSYSGQGVDEQYF. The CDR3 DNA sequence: TGTGCCAGCAGTTACTCGGGACAGGGGGTCGACGAGCAGTACTTC.